This note documents a single T cell receptor beta chain sequence. CDR1 and CDR2 from the germline V gene are LNHDA and SQIVND (reference sequence). Trimming left V 5 bases short and J 2 bases short, with 13 bases between. CDR3 length equals 14 residues. This sample was taken from a study of blood T cell repertoires in COVID-19. In the study overall: The cDNA or gDNA used as material had been derived from T cells, B-cell-depleted T cells, or PBMCs.

Study processing details: By means of reference gene primer amplification, nucleated cell counts were estimated. Clones were read by immunoSEQ multiplex PCR, and TCRdb kept only the in-frame ones, dropping some. V and J calls and clone size are given by that table; D and trimming were obtained from the DNA. Among about 63,000 clones listed, approximately 79% were seen once. What was sequenced was peripheral blood. V gene TRBV19 combines with J gene TRBJ2-7; D uncertain. The TCR comes from a human donor in a cohort sampled during active COVID-19. The CDR3 loop is CASSFGYGAYEQYF. DNA of the CDR3: TGTGCCAGTAGTTTCGGGTATGGCGCCTACGAGCAGTACTTC.